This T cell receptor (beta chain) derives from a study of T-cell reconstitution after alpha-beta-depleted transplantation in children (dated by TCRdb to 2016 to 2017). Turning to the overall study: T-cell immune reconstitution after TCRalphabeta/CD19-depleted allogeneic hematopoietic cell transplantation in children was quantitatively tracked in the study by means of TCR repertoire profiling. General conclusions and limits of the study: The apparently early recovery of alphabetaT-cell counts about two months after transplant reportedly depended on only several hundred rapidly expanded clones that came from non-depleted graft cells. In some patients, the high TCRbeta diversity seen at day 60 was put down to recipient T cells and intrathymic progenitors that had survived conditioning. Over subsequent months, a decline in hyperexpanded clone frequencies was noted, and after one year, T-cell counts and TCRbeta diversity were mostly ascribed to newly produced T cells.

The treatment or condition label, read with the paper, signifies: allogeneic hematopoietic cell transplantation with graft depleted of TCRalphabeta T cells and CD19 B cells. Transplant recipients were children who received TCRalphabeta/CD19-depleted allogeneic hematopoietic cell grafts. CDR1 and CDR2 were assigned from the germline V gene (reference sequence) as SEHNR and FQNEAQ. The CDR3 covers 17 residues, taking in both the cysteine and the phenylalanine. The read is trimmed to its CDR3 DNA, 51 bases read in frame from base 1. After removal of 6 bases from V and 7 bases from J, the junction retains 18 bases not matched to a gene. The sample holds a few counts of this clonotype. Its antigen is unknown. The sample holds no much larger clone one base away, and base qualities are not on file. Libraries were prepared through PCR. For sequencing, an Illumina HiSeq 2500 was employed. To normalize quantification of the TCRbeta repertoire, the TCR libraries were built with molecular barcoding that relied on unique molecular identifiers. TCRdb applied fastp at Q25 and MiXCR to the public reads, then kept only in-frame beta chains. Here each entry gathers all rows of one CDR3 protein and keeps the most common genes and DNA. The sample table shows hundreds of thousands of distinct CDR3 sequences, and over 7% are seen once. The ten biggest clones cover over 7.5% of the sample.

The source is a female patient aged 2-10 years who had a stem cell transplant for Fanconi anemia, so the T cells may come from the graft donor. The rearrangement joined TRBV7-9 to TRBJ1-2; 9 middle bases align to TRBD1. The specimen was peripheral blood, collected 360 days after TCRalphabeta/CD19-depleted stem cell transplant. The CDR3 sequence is CASREAGTGTSASGYTF. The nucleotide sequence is TGTGCCAGCAGGGAGGCAGGGACAGGGACCTCGGCTAGTGGCTACACCTTC.